The T cell receptor beta chain described here comes from a study of CD8 T cells in Susac syndrome. Germline V gene sequence: CDR1 MDHEN, CDR2 SYDVKM. The CDR3 is 15 residues long. V dropped 4 bases and J dropped 1; count of bases not matched to a gene: 3. cDNA came from around 0.5 to 1 ug RNA primed by random hexamers. immunoSEQ multiplex PCR amplified TCR beta CDR3 across 54 Vbeta, 13 Jbeta. One entry per CDR3 protein, called by TCRdb with MiXCR from the immunoSEQ multiplex PCR reads. The sample holds more than 130,000 distinct CDR3 sequences, approximately 95% seen once. Sequencing targeted TCR beta in blood CD8+ and CD4+ T cells. As controls, healthy donors matched for age and sex were used. Through negative isolation, CD4+ and CD8+ T cells were obtained, while TEMRA cells were enriched using FACS.

The receptor was isolated from a human donor in good health. J is TRBJ1-5 and V is TRBV28; 8 bases match TRBD1. The sample taken for sequencing was CD8+ T cells from PBMCs. CDR3 in amino acids: CASSSQGASNQPQHF. The CDR3 DNA reads as TGTGCCAGCAGTTCCCAGGGGGCCAGCAATCAGCCCCAGCATTTT.